One sample yielded the 14 T cell receptor beta chains listed below, sequenced in a study of graft-versus-host responses after intestinal transplantation. No antigens are known for them. The table came from immunoSEQ multiplex PCR; TCRdb's copy has only in-frame clones and leaves some out. The repertoire includes tens of thousands of clones, about 89% of them detected once, and roughly 5.5% sits in the top ten. Material: unstimulated CD8+ T cells sorted from spleen or lymph node cells, obtained before intestinal transplant. These receptors all come from a human donor who received an intestinal transplant.

J is TRBJ2-1 and V is TRBV6-5; D perhaps matches TRBD2 (6 bases). V lost 5 bases and J 5 bases, leaving 13 bases between the germline ends. Germline V CDR1 and CDR2: MNHEY, SVGAGI. This CDR3 contains 14 residues. CDR3 residues: CASSADPGDNEQFF. The CDR3 region has the DNA TGTGCCAGCAGTGCAGACCCGGGAGACAATGAGCAGTTCTTC.

The chain employs TRBV12-2 and TRBJ2-2; no DNA check was done on the table's D call, TRBD2. TRBV12-2 is reported as a pseudogene. The CDR3 loop spans 19 amino acids. Here the CDR3 DNA reads TGTGCAAGTCGCCCAAGGGTTCGTCTAGCGGGGGTTTACACCGGGGAGCTGTTTTTT. Protein: CASRPRVRLAGVYTGELFF.

Here the CDR3 DNA reads TGTGCCAGCAGCCAGCCCTGGACTAGCCAACTCACAGATACGCAGTATTTT. Amino acids: CASSQPWTSQLTDTQYF. V usage is TRBV4-2 and J usage is TRBJ2-3, with 8 bases aligning to TRBD2. CDR1 and CDR2 (germline): LGHNA, YNFKEQ. This CDR3 has 17 amino acids. The V segment lost 3 bases and the J segment 2 bases; nucleotides outside the gene matches: 10.

CDR3: CASSDSDNTEAFF. The CDR3 DNA follows: TGTGCCAGCAGTGACTCGGACAACACTGAAGCTTTCTTT. The chain has TRBV27 and TRBJ1-1; D unresolved. V was clipped by 5 bases and J by 2 bases, with 9 bases between them. Germline V CDR1 and CDR2: MNHEY, SMNVEV (reference sequence). This CDR3 spans 13 amino acids.

The CDR3, as DNA: TGTGCCACCAGCAAGAGCGGGAGCTCCTACGAGCAGTACTTC. This codes for CATSKSGSSYEQYF. The chain is built from TRBV15 and TRBJ2-7; 8 positions agree with TRBD2. Trimming removed 4 bases from V and 0 bases from J; junction bases left unmatched: 2. Germline values: CDR1 LNHNV, CDR2 YYDKDF (reference sequence). There are 14 residues in the CDR3.

J is TRBJ2-5 and V is TRBV7-9, with 7 positions matching TRBD2. Germline loops: CDR1 SEHNR, CDR2 FQNEAQ (reference sequence). The CDR3 has 13 residues. The ends lost 3 bases at V and 3 bases at J; junction bases unmatched: 1. This CDR3 reads CASSLGGEETQYF. Here the CDR3 DNA reads TGTGCCAGCAGCTTGGGGGGGGAAGAGACCCAGTACTTC.

The chain joins TRBV7-9 to TRBJ2-7, with 8 nucleotides matching TRBD1. With 5 bases clipped from V and 4 bases from J, the junction kept 4 bases outside the gene matches. The CDR3 runs to 13 residues. Germline V gene sequence: CDR1 SEHNR, CDR2 FQNEAQ (reference sequence). DNA of the CDR3: TGTGCCAGCAGCCTCCGGACAGGGTACGAGCAGTACTTC. It encodes CASSLRTGYEQYF.

Comment on this clone: One junction end does not reproduce the germline sequence, and a read error may be involved. The chain recombines TRBV11-2 with TRBJ2-1; 8 bases line up with TRBD2. Germline V gene lookup returns CDR1 SGHAT and CDR2 FQNNGV. CDR3 size: 16 residues. The CDR3 DNA reads TGTGCCGGCAGCCCGAGCGCGGGAGGCTCCTACAATGAGCAGTTCTTC. Translation: CAGSPSAGGSYNEQFF.

The chain is built from TRBV11-3 and TRBJ2-5; no definite D call. Germline values: CDR1 SGHNT, CDR2 YENEEA. V shed 2 bases and J shed 2 bases, with 9 bases lying between them. The CDR3 sequence is 14 residues long. The CDR3 region is CASSLQREQETQYF. The CDR3, as DNA: TGTGCCAGCAGCTTACAAAGAGAGCAAGAGACCCAGTACTTC.

J is TRBJ2-1 and V is TRBV15; the match to TRBD1 covers 8 bases. The CDR3 is made up of 16 amino acids. The ends lost 3 bases at V and 7 bases at J; junction bases unmatched: 11. Germline V lookup: CDR1 LNHNV, CDR2 YYDKDF (reference sequence). The CDR3, as DNA: TGTGCCACCAGCAGTGGCGGGACAGGTGGGCGAAATGAGCAGTTCTTC. Translation gives CATSSGGTGGRNEQFF.

As regards this clone: Other nucleotide sequences from this sample produce the same CDR3. This chain joins TRBV11-2 and TRBJ1-1; D is possibly TRBD1 (5 bases). With 4 bases removed from V and 4 bases from J, the gap between germline ends came to 10 bases. CDR3 length equals 13 residues. Per the germline V gene, CDR1 is SGHAT and CDR2 is FQNNGV. DNA of the CDR3: TGTGCCAGCAGCTCCGGTGGGGGCACTGAAGCTTTCTTT. Protein product: CASSSGGGTEAFF.

The J gene is TRBJ1-3, the V gene TRBV6-1; D remains unclear. Looked up from germline, CDR1 is MNHNS and CDR2 is SASEGT. Deletions cut 6 bases from V and 0 bases from J, with 9 bases between. The CDR3 loop spans 14 amino acids. In DNA form, the CDR3 reads TGTGCCAGCAGAAACGAACCCTCTGGAAACACCATATATTTT. It yields the protein CASRNEPSGNTIYF.

The chain links TRBV11-2 to TRBJ2-1; unclear D gene. V lost 0 bases and J lost 9, with 12 bases in between. Germline CDR1 SGHAT, CDR2 FQNNGV. The CDR3 is 14 residues long. Here the CDR3 DNA reads TGTGCCAGCAGCTTAGATCTATTTAGGCCTGAGCAGTTCTTC. Its protein product is CASSLDLFRPEQFF.

This clone came up once. This sequence joins TRBV7-9 and TRBJ1-1, with a possible D match to TRBD1 (6 bases). This CDR3 contains 13 residues. Trimming took off 3 bases at V and 6 bases at J, with 11 bases between the two ends. The germline gives CDR1 SEHNR, CDR2 FQNEAQ (reference sequence). As DNA, the CDR3 is TGTGCCAGCAGCTTCTTCAGGGGCGCTGAAGCTTTCTTT. Protein sequence: CASSFFRGAEAFF.